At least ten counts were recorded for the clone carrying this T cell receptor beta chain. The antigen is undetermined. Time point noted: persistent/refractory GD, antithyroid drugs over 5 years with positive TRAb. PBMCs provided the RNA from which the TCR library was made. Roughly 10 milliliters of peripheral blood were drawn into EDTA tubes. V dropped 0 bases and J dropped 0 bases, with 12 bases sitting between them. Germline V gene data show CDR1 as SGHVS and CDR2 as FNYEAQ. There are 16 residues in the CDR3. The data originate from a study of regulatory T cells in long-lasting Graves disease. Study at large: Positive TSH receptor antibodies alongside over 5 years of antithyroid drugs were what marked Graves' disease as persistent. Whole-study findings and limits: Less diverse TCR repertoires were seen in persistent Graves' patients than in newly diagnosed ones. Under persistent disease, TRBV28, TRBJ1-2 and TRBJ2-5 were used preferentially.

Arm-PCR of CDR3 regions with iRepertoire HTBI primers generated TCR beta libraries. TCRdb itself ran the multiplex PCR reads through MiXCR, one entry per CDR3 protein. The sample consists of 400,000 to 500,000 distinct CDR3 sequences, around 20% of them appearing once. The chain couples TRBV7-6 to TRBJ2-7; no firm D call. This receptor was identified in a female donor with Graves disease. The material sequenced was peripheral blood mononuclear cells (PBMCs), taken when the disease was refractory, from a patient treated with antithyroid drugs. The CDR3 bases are TGTGCCAGCAGCTTAGCGCGTGGCGGATTCTCCTACGAGCAGTACTTC. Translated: CASSLARGGFSYEQYF. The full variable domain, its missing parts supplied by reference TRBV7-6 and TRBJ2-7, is GAGVSQSPRYKVTKRGQDVALRCDPISGHVSLYWYRQALGQGPEFLTYFNYEAQQDKSGLPNDRFSAERPEGSISTLTIQRTEQRDSAMYRCASSLARGGFSYEQYFGPGTRLTVT.